The rows below give T cell receptor beta chains drawn from one sample of a study of shared clonotypes between healthy human individuals. TCRdb keeps only in-frame clones here, not all; method: immunoSEQ multiplex PCR. The sample comprises 450,000 to 650,000 clones, roughly 72% of which are singletons, and around 12% rests with the top ten. Sequencing was carried out using PBMCs. The receptor set was obtained from a woman aged 40 to 50 in good health. Some clones in this sample may be carry-over from other donors' samples. Both conserved end residues are part of each CDR3. The order of the fields is CDR3 protein, CDR3 DNA, D gene, J gene, V gene, clone size. D genes are given only for firm matches. For some rows the clone size is stated as once, few or many, or as a class when expanded; others skip it.

CDR3 protein: CASSLEGGEAYEQYF
CDR3 DNA: TGTGCCAGCAGCTTAGAGGGCGGAGAAGCCTACGAGCAGTACTTC
D gene: .
J gene: TRBJ2-7
V gene: TRBV11-2
clone size: once

CDR3 protein: CASSTDRGLNQPQHF
CDR3 DNA: TGTGCCAGTAGTACCGACAGGGGGCTAAATCAGCCCCAGCATTTT
D gene: TRBD1
J gene: TRBJ1-5
V gene: TRBV19
clone size: .

CDR3 protein: CASSTGPGGANEKLFF
CDR3 DNA: TGTGCCAGCAGCACGGGACCCGGAGGGGCAAATGAAAAACTGTTTTTT
D gene: .
J gene: TRBJ1-4
V gene: TRBV7-3
clone size: .

CDR3 protein: CASSLRQGVDYGYTF
CDR3 DNA: TGTGCCAGCAGCTTAAGACAGGGGGTCGACTATGGCTACACCTTC
D gene: TRBD1
J gene: TRBJ1-2
V gene: TRBV7-2
clone size: .

CDR3 protein: CASNVAGQETQYF
CDR3 DNA: TGTGCCAGTAATGTAGCGGGACAAGAGACCCAGTACTTC
D gene: TRBD2
J gene: TRBJ2-5
V gene: TRBV19
clone size: .

CDR3 protein: CAVGQLYGYTF
CDR3 DNA: TGTGCCGTGGGACAGCTCTATGGCTACACCTTC
D gene: TRBD1
J gene: TRBJ1-2
V gene: TRBV28
clone size: few

CDR3 protein: CASSLGQGNEQFF
CDR3 DNA: TGTGCCAGCAGCTTGGGGCAGGGCAATGAGCAGTTCTTC
D gene: .
J gene: TRBJ2-1
V gene: TRBV5-5
clone size: once

CDR3 protein: CSVEGTGESVYGYTF
CDR3 DNA: TGCAGCGTTGAAGGGACAGGGGAATCGGTCTATGGCTACACCTTC
D gene: TRBD1
J gene: TRBJ1-2
V gene: TRBV29-1
clone size: .

CDR3 protein: CAWTPRVSYEQYF
CDR3 DNA: TGTGCCTGGACCCCCAGGGTCTCCTACGAGCAGTACTTC
D gene: .
J gene: TRBJ2-7
V gene: TRBV30
clone size: .

CDR3 protein: CASSEGGPSTDTQYF
CDR3 DNA: TGTGCCAGTAGTGAAGGGGGACCTAGCACAGATACGCAGTATTTT
D gene: .
J gene: TRBJ2-3
V gene: TRBV19
clone size: .

CDR3 protein: CASSQGTNTDTQYF
CDR3 DNA: TGTGCCAGCAGCCAAGGGACTAACACAGATACGCAGTATTTT
D gene: .
J gene: TRBJ2-3
V gene: TRBV4-2
clone size: once

CDR3 protein: CASSGREGTGELFF
CDR3 DNA: TGTGCCAGTAGCGGGCGGGAGGGAACCGGGGAGCTGTTTTTT
D gene: TRBD2
J gene: TRBJ2-2
V gene: TRBV19
clone size: .

CDR3 protein: CASSIGQGPYNEQFF
CDR3 DNA: TGCGCCAGCAGCATAGGACAGGGGCCCTACAATGAGCAGTTCTTC
D gene: TRBD1
J gene: TRBJ2-1
V gene: TRBV5-1
clone size: .

CDR3 protein: CASSRDREDYGYTF
CDR3 DNA: TGTGCCAGTAGTCGGGACAGGGAGGACTATGGCTACACCTTC
D gene: TRBD1
J gene: TRBJ1-2
V gene: TRBV19
clone size: .

CDR3 protein: CASSLGGRTYNEQFF
CDR3 DNA: TGTGCCAGCAGCTTGGGCGGGAGGACCTACAATGAGCAGTTCTTC
D gene: TRBD2
J gene: TRBJ2-1
V gene: TRBV5-4
clone size: few

CDR3 protein: CASSLEQGGLGEQFF
CDR3 DNA: TGTGCCAGCAGCTTGGAACAGGGAGGGCTGGGTGAGCAGTTCTTC
D gene: .
J gene: TRBJ2-1
V gene: TRBV5-6
clone size: .

CDR3 protein: CASATGDGYEQYF
CDR3 DNA: TGTGCCAGCGCTACAGGGGATGGCTACGAGCAGTACTTC
D gene: TRBD1
J gene: TRBJ2-7
V gene: TRBV5-5
clone size: .

CDR3 protein: CASSVTGTGELFF
CDR3 DNA: TGCGCCAGCAGTGTGACAGGCACCGGGGAGCTGTTTTTT
D gene: .
J gene: TRBJ2-2
V gene: TRBV10-1
clone size: .

CDR3 protein: CASRSGTGGYEQYF
CDR3 DNA: TGTGCCAGCAGAAGCGGGACAGGGGGCTACGAGCAGTACTTC
D gene: TRBD1
J gene: TRBJ2-7
V gene: TRBV7-9
clone size: .

CDR3 protein: CASSAGTEETQYF
CDR3 DNA: TGTGCCAGCAGCGCCGGGACAGAAGAGACCCAGTACTTC
D gene: TRBD1
J gene: TRBJ2-5
V gene: TRBV2
clone size: few

CDR3 protein: CASSRGQANTEAFF
CDR3 DNA: TGTGCCAGCAGTCGGGGACAGGCGAACACTGAAGCTTTCTTT
D gene: TRBD1
J gene: TRBJ1-1
V gene: TRBV6-5
clone size: .

CDR3 protein: CASSVSPSDYEQYF
CDR3 DNA: TGTGCCAGCAGCGTATCCCCTAGCGACTACGAGCAGTACTTC
D gene: .
J gene: TRBJ2-7
V gene: TRBV9
clone size: .

CDR3 protein: CAWTTESYNEQFF
CDR3 DNA: TGTGCCTGGACGACAGAGTCCTACAATGAGCAGTTCTTC
D gene: .
J gene: TRBJ2-1
V gene: TRBV30
clone size: .

CDR3 protein: CAIYSGRAGNEQYF
CDR3 DNA: TGTGCCATCTATAGCGGGAGGGCCGGCAACGAGCAGTACTTC
D gene: TRBD2
J gene: TRBJ2-7
V gene: TRBV28
clone size: .

CDR3 protein: CASSYSRQEETQYF
CDR3 DNA: TGTGCCAGCAGTTACTCGCGCCAGGAAGAGACCCAGTACTTC
D gene: .
J gene: TRBJ2-5
V gene: TRBV6-5
clone size: .

CDR3 protein: CASSLTWTDNEKLFF
CDR3 DNA: TGTGCCAGCAGCTTAACGTGGACGGATAATGAAAAACTGTTTTTT
D gene: .
J gene: TRBJ1-4
V gene: TRBV7-3
clone size: .

CDR3 protein: CASIQVGTSNEQFF
CDR3 DNA: TGTGCCAGCATCCAAGTCGGGACCAGCAATGAGCAGTTCTTC
D gene: .
J gene: TRBJ2-1
V gene: TRBV7-8
clone size: once